This entry features one T cell receptor beta chain sequence. Germline assignment: CDR1 LNHDA and CDR2 SQIVND (reference sequence). The CDR3 sequence is 18 residues long. V trimming: 5 bases; J trimming: 4 bases; junction bases outside the gene matches: 12. This table comes from immunoSEQ multiplex PCR, and its TCRdb copy is limited to in-frame clones, with some not included. The sample consists of some 50,000 clones, 87% of them appearing once. Time point indicated: pretreatment peripheral blood. The sample originates from a study of PD-L1 blockade in urothelial cancer. Sequenced material: PBMCs, taken around atezolizumab (anti-PD-L1) treatment. This clonotype originated in a woman aged 60-75 years with urothelial cancer. This chain joins TRBV19 and TRBJ2-2, with TRBD2 matching over 11 bases. For the CDR3, the DNA is TGTGCCAGTAGTCGAAGGGGACTAGCGGAGCGGGGCACCGGGGAGCTGTTTTTT. As protein: CASSRRGLAERGTGELFF.